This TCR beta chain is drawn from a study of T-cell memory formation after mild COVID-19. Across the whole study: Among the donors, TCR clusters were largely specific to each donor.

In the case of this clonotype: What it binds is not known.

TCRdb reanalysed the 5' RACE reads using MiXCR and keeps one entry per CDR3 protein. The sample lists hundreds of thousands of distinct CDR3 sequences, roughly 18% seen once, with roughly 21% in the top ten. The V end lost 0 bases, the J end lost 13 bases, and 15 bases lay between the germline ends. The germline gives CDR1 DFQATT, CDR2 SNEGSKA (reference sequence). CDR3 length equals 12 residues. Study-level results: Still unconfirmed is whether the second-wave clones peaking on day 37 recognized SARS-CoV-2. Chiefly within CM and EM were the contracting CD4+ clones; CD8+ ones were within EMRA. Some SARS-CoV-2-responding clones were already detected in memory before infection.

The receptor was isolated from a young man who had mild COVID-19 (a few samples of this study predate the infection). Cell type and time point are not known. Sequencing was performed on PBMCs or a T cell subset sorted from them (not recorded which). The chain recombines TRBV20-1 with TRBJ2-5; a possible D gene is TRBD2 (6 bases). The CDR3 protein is CSAREEGPRRYF. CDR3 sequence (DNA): TGCAGTGCTAGAGAGGAGGGGCCCCGGCGGTACTTC.